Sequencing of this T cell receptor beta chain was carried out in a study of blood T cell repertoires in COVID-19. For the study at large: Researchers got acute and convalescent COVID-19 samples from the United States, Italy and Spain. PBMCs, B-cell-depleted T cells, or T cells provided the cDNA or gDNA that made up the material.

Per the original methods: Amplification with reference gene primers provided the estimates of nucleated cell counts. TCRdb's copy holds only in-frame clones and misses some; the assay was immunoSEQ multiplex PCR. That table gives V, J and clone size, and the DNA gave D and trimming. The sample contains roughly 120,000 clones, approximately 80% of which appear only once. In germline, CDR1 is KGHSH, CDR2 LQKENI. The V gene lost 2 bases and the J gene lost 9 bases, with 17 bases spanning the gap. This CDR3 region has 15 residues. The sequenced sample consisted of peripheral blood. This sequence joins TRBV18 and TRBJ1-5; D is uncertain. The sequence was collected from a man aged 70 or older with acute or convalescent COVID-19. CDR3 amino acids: CASSPSGAAEGPQHF. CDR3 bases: TGTGCCAGCTCACCATCGGGCGCAGCGGAAGGGCCCCAGCATTTT.